This TCR beta chain derives from a study of cytomegalovirus exposure and HLA in healthy donors. The CDR3 loop spans 13 amino acids. The trim removed 1 base at V and 5 bases at J, leaving 1 base unmatched. Germline CDR1 reads GTSNPN; CDR2 reads SVGIG (reference sequence). Vbeta (60) and Jbeta (13) primers were used in the PCR. The assay was immunoSEQ multiplex PCR, and TCRdb's table has in-frame clones only and misses some. Here the sample spans about 110,000 clones, over 65% being singletons. Sequences were obtained from PBMCs. This clonotype was sampled from a woman aged 40 to 49 in good health and CMV-seropositive. This chain connects TRBV30 to TRBJ1-5, with TRBD1 identical over 8 bases. In DNA form, the CDR3 reads TGTGCCTGGAGTGAGGGACAGGATCAGCCCCAGCATTTT. This translates into CAWSEGQDQPQHF.